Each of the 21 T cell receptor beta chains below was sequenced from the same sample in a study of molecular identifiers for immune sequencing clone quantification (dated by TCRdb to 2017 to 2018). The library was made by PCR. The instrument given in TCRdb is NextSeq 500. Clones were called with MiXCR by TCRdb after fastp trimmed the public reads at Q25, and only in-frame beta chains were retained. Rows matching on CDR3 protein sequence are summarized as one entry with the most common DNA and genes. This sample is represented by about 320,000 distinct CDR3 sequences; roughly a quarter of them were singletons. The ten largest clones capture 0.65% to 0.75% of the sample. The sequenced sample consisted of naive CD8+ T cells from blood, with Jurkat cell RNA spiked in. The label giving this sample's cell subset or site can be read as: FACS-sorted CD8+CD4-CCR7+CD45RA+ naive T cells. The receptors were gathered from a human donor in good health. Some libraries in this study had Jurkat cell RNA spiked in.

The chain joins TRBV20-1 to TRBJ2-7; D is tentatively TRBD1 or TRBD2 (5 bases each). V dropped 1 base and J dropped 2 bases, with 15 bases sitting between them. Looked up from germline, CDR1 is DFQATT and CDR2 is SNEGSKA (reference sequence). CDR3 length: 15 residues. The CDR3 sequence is CSARGRAGGPYEQYF. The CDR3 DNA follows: TGCAGTGCTAGAGGCAGGGCAGGAGGACCCTACGAGCAGTACTTC.

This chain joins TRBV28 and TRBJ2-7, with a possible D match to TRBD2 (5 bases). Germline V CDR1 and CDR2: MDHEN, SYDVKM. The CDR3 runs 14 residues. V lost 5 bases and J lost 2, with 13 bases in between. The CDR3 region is CASSHSEGPYEQYF. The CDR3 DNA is TGTGCCAGCAGTCACAGTGAGGGCCCCTACGAGCAGTACTTC.

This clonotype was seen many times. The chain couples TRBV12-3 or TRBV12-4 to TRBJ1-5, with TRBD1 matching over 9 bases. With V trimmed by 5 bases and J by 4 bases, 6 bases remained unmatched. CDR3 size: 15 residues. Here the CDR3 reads CASSPGTGLNQPQHF. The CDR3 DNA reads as TGTGCCAGCAGTCCCGGGACAGGGTTGAATCAGCCCCAGCATTTT.

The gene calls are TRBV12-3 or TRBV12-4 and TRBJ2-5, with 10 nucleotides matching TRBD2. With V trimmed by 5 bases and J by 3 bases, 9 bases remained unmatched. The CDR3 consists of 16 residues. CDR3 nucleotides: TGTGCCAGCAGTGAACCGGGACTAGCGATAAAAGAGACCCAGTACTTC. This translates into CASSEPGLAIKETQYF.

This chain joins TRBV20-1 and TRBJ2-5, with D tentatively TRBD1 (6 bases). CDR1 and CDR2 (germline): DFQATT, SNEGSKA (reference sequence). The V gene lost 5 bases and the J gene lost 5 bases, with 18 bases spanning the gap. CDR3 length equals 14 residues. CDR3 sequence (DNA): TGCAGTGCTTGGAACGCCAGGGGCCGCGAGACCCAGTACTTC. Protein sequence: CSAWNARGRETQYF.

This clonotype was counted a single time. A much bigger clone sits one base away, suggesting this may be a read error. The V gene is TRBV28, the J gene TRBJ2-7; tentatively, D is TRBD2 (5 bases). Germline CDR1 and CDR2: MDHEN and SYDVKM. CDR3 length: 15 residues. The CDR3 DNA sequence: TGTGCCGGCAGTTCCCGGAGCGGTTCGGAATACGAGCAGTACTTC. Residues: CAGSSRSGSEYEQYF.

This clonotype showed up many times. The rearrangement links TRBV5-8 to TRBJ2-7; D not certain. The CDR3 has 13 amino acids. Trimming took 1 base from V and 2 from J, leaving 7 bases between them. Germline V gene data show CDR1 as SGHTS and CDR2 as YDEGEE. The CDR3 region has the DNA TGTGCCAGCAGCTTGCCCACCCCCTACGAGCAGTACTTC. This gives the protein CASSLPTPYEQYF.

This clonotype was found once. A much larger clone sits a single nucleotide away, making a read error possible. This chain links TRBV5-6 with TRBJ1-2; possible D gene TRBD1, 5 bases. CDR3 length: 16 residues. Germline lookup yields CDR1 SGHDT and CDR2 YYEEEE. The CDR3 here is CANSSVSDSGRYGYTF. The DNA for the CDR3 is TGTGCCAACAGCTCGGTTAGTGACAGCGGACGCTATGGCTACACCTTC.

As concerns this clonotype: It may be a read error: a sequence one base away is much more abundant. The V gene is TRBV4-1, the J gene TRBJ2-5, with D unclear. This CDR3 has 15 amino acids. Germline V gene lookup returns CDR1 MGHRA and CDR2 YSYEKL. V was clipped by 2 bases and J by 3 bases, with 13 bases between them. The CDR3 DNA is TGCGCCAGCAGCCAATCCCGGGCCACCAAAGAGACCCAGTACTTC. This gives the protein CASSQSRATKETQYF.

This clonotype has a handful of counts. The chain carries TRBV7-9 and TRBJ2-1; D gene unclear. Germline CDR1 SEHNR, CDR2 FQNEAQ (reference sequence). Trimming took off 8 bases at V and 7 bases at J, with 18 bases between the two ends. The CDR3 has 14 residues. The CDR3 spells CASRTGPGRNEQFF. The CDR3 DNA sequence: TGTGCCAGCCGAACCGGCCCGGGCCGGAATGAGCAGTTCTTC.

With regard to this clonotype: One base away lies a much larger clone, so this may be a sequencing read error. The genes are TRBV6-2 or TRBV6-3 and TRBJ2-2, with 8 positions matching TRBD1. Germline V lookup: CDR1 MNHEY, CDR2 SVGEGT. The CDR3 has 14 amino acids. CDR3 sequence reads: CASGTGSNAGELFF. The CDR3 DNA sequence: TGTGCCAGCGGGACAGGTTCGAACGCCGGGGAGCTGTTTTTT.

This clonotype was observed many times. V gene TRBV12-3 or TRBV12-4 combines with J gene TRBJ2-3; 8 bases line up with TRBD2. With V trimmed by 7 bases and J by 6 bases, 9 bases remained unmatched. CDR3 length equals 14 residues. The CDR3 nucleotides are TGTGCCAGCAACCCCGGGGGGGCTGGTGATACGCAGTATTTT. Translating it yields CASNPGGAGDTQYF.

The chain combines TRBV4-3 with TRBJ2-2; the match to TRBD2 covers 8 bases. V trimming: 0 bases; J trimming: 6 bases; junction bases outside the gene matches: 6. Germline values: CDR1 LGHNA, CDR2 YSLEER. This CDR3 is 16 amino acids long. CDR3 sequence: CASSQDPGLVPGELFF. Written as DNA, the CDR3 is TGCGCCAGCAGCCAAGACCCGGGACTAGTTCCCGGGGAGCTGTTTTTT.

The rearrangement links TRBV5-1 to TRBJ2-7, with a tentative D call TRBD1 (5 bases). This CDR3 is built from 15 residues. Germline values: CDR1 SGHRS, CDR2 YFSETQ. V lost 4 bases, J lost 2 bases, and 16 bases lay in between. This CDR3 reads CASSPDMGLTYEQYF. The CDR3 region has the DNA TGCGCCAGCAGCCCTGACATGGGGCTGACCTACGAGCAGTACTTC.

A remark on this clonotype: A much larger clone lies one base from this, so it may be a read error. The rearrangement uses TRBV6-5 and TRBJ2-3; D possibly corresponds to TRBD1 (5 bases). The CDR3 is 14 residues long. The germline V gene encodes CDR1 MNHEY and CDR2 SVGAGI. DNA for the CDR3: TGTGCCAGCAGTTCTGTATGGGGCACAGCTACGCAGTATTTT. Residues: CASSSVWGTATQYF.

CDR3 residues: CSARGETSNTEAFF. The CDR3 DNA is TGCAGTGCTAGAGGGGAGACATCTAACACTGAAGCTTTCTTT. The chain links TRBV20-1 to TRBJ1-1; D gene unclear. V lost 1 base and J lost 2, with 11 bases in between. Germline V gene data show CDR1 as DFQATT and CDR2 as SNEGSKA (reference sequence). The CDR3 extends over 14 amino acids.

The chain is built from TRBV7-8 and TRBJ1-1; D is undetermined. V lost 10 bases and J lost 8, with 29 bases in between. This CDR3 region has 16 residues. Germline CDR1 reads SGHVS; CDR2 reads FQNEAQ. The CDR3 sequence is CAIWLSSRLGKTEAFF. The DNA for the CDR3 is TGTGCCATCTGGCTTAGCTCGAGGTTGGGGAAAACCGAAGCTTTCTTT.

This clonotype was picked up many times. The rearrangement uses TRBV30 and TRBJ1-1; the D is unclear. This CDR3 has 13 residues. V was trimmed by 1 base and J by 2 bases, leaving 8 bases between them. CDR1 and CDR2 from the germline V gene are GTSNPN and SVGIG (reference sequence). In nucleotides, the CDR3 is TGTGCCTGGAGTGGAGTTGGAAACACTGAAGCTTTCTTT. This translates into CAWSGVGNTEAFF.

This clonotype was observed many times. Here the CDR3 reads CASSWDSYEQYF. As DNA, the CDR3 is TGTGCCAGCAGTTGGGACAGCTACGAGCAGTACTTC. The V call is TRBV7-9, the J call TRBJ2-7; 7 bases map to TRBD1. V gave up 6 bases and J gave up 3 bases; unmatched junction bases: 2. The germline V gene encodes CDR1 SEHNR and CDR2 FQNEAQ (reference sequence). The length of the CDR3 is 12 residues.

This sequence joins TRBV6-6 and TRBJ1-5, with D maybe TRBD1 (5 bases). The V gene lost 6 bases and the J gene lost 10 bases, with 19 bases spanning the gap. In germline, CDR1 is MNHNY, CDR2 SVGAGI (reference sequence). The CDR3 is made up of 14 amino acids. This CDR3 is CASRGTGSRDPQHF. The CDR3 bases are TGTGCCAGCAGGGGGACGGGGTCTCGGGATCCCCAGCATTTT.

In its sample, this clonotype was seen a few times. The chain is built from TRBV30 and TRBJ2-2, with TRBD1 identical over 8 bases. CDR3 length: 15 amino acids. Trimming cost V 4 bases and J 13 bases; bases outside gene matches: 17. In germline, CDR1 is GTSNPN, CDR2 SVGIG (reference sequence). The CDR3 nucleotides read TGTGCCTGGACCCTTGGACAGGGCCTGTTGGGCGGGCTGTTTTTT. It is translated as CAWTLGQGLLGGLFF.